These 5 T cell receptor beta chains were sequenced from one sample in a study of T cell responses to AZD1222 COVID-19 vaccine. Repertoires were generated with immunoSEQ multiplex PCR, while TCRdb's copy carries only in-frame clones and drops some. The top ten hold approximately 8% of the sample, which has about 120,000 clones, around 92% seen once. The specimen was peripheral blood, collected 28 days after the second AZD1222 dose. These receptors came from an adult who received the AZD1222 COVID-19 vaccine.

CDR3 sequence: CATSDLSTGTGYLETQYF. The CDR3 nucleotides read TGTGCCACCAGTGACCTCTCGACGGGGACAGGGTATTTGGAGACCCAGTACTTC. The V call is TRBV24-1, the J call TRBJ2-5, with TRBD1 matching 9 bases. V lost 4 bases to trimming and J lost 5 bases; unmatched junction nucleotides: 16. The CDR3 totals 18 residues. Germline V gene sequence: CDR1 KGHDR, CDR2 SFDVKD.

J is TRBJ2-1 and V is TRBV7-6; 8 bases match TRBD1. This CDR3 is built from 15 residues. Germline assignment: CDR1 SGHVS and CDR2 FNYEAQ. Unmatched junction bases numbered 11, after V lost 5 bases and J lost 8 bases. The DNA for the CDR3 is TGTGCCAGCAGCCAACCGACAGGGGCAGGCCATGAGCAGTTCTTC. Protein: CASSQPTGAGHEQFF.

CDR3 amino acids: CASSLRTGGPYEQYF. The DNA for the CDR3 is TGTGCCAGCAGCCTGAGGACAGGGGGCCCCTACGAGCAGTACTTC. The V and J genes are TRBV7-2 and TRBJ2-7, with 11 nucleotides matching TRBD1. CDR1 is SGHTA and CDR2 is FQGNSA in the germline V gene. This CDR3 spans 15 amino acids. After removal of 5 bases from V and 2 bases from J, the junction contained 5 bases not matched to a gene. The full variable domain, in which reference TRBV7-2 and TRBJ2-7 provide the parts outside the CDR3, is GAGVSQSPSNKVTEKGKDVELRCDPISGHTALYWYRQSLGQGLEFLIYFQGNSAPDKSGLPSDRFSAERTGGSVSTLTIQRTQQEDSAVYLCASSLRTGGPYEQYFGPGTRLTVT.

The chain is built from TRBV5-1 and TRBJ1-6, with D unclear. The germline V gene encodes CDR1 SGHRS and CDR2 YFSETQ. V lost 4 bases to trimming and J lost 5 bases, with 25 bases between them. The CDR3 spans 19 residues. The CDR3 region is CASSLTQSGRGSNNSPLHF. In nucleotides, the CDR3 is TGCGCCAGCAGCCTGACACAAAGCGGCAGAGGGTCCAATAATTCACCCCTCCACTTT.

The gene calls are TRBV3-1 (or the pseudogene TRBV3-2) and TRBJ1-2; D is possibly TRBD1 (5 bases). Trimming cost V 4 bases and J 7 bases, with 19 bases left between them. In germline, CDR1 is LGHDT, CDR2 YNNKEL (reference sequence). The CDR3 runs 15 residues. CDR3 region: CASSRISGAIGGYTF. The CDR3 DNA reads as TGTGCCAGCAGCCGTATTTCTGGGGCCATCGGTGGCTACACCTTC.